These 14 T cell receptor beta chains were sequenced from one sample in a study of cytomegalovirus exposure and HLA in healthy donors. 13 Jbeta primers and 60 Vbeta primers were used for the PCR. Some clones are missing from TCRdb's copy, which holds only in-frame ones; the method was immunoSEQ multiplex PCR. Here the sample spans 95,000 to 100,000 clones, about 83% being singletons. Sequenced sample: PBMCs. All receptors come from a man aged 55-75 years in good health and CMV-seropositive.

The chain couples TRBV27 to TRBJ1-3; D is possibly TRBD1 (5 bases). The V end lost 10 bases, the J end lost 3 bases, and 13 bases lay between the germline ends. Germline values: CDR1 MNHEY, CDR2 SMNVEV (reference sequence). This CDR3 is built from 13 residues. CDR3 sequence: CATSPGGGNTIYF. The CDR3 DNA follows: TGTGCCACCTCCCCCGGGGGTGGAAACACCATATATTTT.

In its sample, this clone was seen once. This sequence joins TRBV4-1 and TRBJ2-3; 13 nucleotides match TRBD2. In germline, CDR1 is MGHRA, CDR2 YSYEKL. V was clipped by 1 base and J by 0 bases; unmatched bases: 10. This CDR3 region has 20 residues. CDR3 amino acids: CASSQAPLRGLAGSTDTQYF. The CDR3 DNA reads as TGCGCCAGCAGCCAAGCCCCATTAAGGGGACTAGCGGGGAGCACAGATACGCAGTATTTT.

The chain recombines TRBV5-1 with TRBJ1-5, with D hard to call. The CDR3 is made up of 15 amino acids. Trimming removed 4 bases from V and 3 bases from J, with 14 bases in between. CDR1 is SGHRS and CDR2 is YFSETQ in the germline V gene. The CDR3 DNA is TGCGCCAGCAGCCCCGGTGAAGTGTACAATCAGCCCCAGCATTTT. This translates into CASSPGEVYNQPQHF.

The V and J genes are TRBV20-1 and TRBJ2-7; D may be TRBD1 (5 bases). V was clipped by 5 bases and J by 3 bases, with 8 bases between them. CDR1 and CDR2 (germline): DFQATT, SNEGSKA (reference sequence). The CDR3 has 11 amino acids. CDR3 DNA: TGCAGTGCTCGACAGAGCTACGAGCAGTACTTC. This translates into CSARQSYEQYF.

The genes are TRBV7-9 and TRBJ2-7, with 13 bases fitting TRBD2. The CDR3 spans 17 residues. Germline trimming cut 5 bases from V and 3 bases from J; bases unmatched to any gene: 10. Per the germline V gene, CDR1 is SEHNR and CDR2 is FQNEAQ (reference sequence). CDR3 nucleotide sequence: TGTGCCAGCAGCCCACCTCATGGGACTAGCGGGGACTACGAGCAGTACTTC. It yields the protein CASSPPHGTSGDYEQYF. Full variable domain (outside the CDR3, taken from reference TRBV7-9 and TRBJ2-7): DTGVSQNPRHKITKRGQNVTFRCDPISEHNRLYWYRQTLGQGPEFLTYFQNEAQLEKSRLLSDRFSAERPKGSFSTLEIQRTEQGDSAMYLCASSPPHGTSGDYEQYFGPGTRLTVT.

The chain combines TRBV7-3 with TRBJ2-2; weak D call: TRBD1 (6 bases). The CDR3 covers 17 residues. CDR1 is SGHTA and CDR2 is FQGTGA in the germline V gene. Deletions cut 1 base from V and 2 bases from J, with 14 bases between. This chain's CDR3 is CASSLISLGANTGELFF. Written as DNA, the CDR3 is TGTGCCAGCAGCTTAATATCATTGGGGGCTAACACCGGGGAGCTGTTTTTT. Full variable domain (missing parts from reference TRBV7-3 and TRBJ2-2): GAGVSQTPSNKVTEKGKYVELRCDPISGHTALYWYRQSLGQGPEFLIYFQGTGAADDSGLPNDRFFAVRPEGSVSTLKIQRTERGDSAVYLCASSLISLGANTGELFFGEGSRLTVL.

The chain carries TRBV7-9 and TRBJ2-7, with D tentatively TRBD2 (5 bases). The CDR3 is made up of 14 amino acids. Germline assignment: CDR1 SEHNR and CDR2 FQNEAQ (reference sequence). Trimming stripped 0 bases from V and 3 bases from J, with 9 bases between. CDR3 in DNA: TGTGCCAGCAGCTTAGCTTCCGCGGGCTACGAGCAGTACTTC. It encodes CASSLASAGYEQYF. Full variable domain (outside the CDR3, taken from reference TRBV7-9 and TRBJ2-7): DTGVSQNPRHKITKRGQNVTFRCDPISEHNRLYWYRQTLGQGPEFLTYFQNEAQLEKSRLLSDRFSAERPKGSFSTLEIQRTEQGDSAMYLCASSLASAGYEQYFGPGTRLTVT.

The J gene is TRBJ2-5, the V gene TRBV5-1, with 11 bases fitting TRBD1. The DNA end lines up better with TRBJ2-7; the J call may be wrong. CDR1 SGHRS and CDR2 YFSETQ come from the germline V gene. CDR3 length equals 17 residues. CDR3 sequence: CASSFSYPGQGAYEQYF. Written as DNA, the CDR3 is TGCGCCAGCAGCTTCTCGTATCCGGGACAGGGGGCCTACGAGCAGTACTTC.

This chain joins TRBV5-1 and TRBJ1-6; D gene ambiguous. Per the germline V gene, CDR1 is SGHRS and CDR2 is YFSETQ. V lost 0 bases, J lost 7 bases, and 8 bases lay in between. The CDR3 consists of 14 residues. CDR3 sequence: CASSLARENSPLHF. In DNA, the CDR3 is TGCGCCAGCAGCTTGGCCCGGGAGAATTCACCCCTCCACTTT. Drawing the rest from reference TRBV5-1 and TRBJ1-6, the complete variable domain is KAGVTQTPRYLIKTRGQQVTLSCSPISGHRSVSWYQQTPGQGLQFLFEYFSETQRNKGNFPGRFSGRQFSNSRSEMNVSTLELGDSALYLCASSLARENSPLHFGNGTRLTVT.

As concerns this clone: One end of the junction varies from germline; a read error may be responsible. The J gene is TRBJ2-1, the V gene TRBV7-9; TRBD1 agrees at 8 bases. The CDR3 runs to 16 residues. The V gene's germline CDR1 is SEHNR and CDR2 FQNEAQ (reference sequence). DNA for the CDR3: TGTTCCAGCAGGTCAGATAGGACAGGGCCCTACAATGAGCAGTTCTTC. This gives the protein CSSRSDRTGPYNEQFF. The whole variable domain, remainder taken from reference TRBV7-9 and TRBJ2-1, is DTGVSQNPRHKITKRGQNVTFRCDPISEHNRLYWYRQTLGQGPEFLTYFQNEAQLEKSRLLSDRFSAERPKGSFSTLEIQRTEQGDSAMYLCSSRSDRTGPYNEQFFGPGTRLTVL.

This clone turned up a few times. The chain employs TRBV18 and TRBJ1-1; 9 bases line up with TRBD1. This CDR3 is 12 amino acids long. Unmatched junction bases numbered 4, after V lost 3 bases and J lost 11 bases. Germline lookup yields CDR1 KGHSH and CDR2 LQKENI. The CDR3 protein is CASSPGTGTAFF. CDR3 coding DNA: TGTGCCAGCTCACCCGGGACAGGGACGGCTTTCTTT.

The V call is TRBV28, the J call TRBJ1-1; 7 bases are shared with TRBD1. J was trimmed by 8 bases and V by 6 bases; bases with no gene match: 9. Germline V CDR1 and CDR2: MDHEN, SYDVKM. The CDR3 consists of 13 residues. The CDR3 DNA is TGTGCCAGCAGCGTACCCCCGGGACAGGAAGCTTTCTTT. This gives the protein CASSVPPGQEAFF.

The chain combines TRBV4-1 with TRBJ2-3; weak D call: TRBD2 (6 bases). Germline loops: CDR1 MGHRA, CDR2 YSYEKL. CDR3 length: 16 amino acids. V lost 0 bases and J lost 4, with 14 bases in between. Written as DNA, the CDR3 is TGCGCCAGCAGCCAAGATGCCGCTAGCGCGTCAGATACGCAGTATTTT. Amino acid sequence: CASSQDAASASDTQYF.

The J gene is TRBJ2-1, the V gene TRBV2; 15 nucleotides match TRBD2. The V segment lost 4 bases and the J segment 13 bases; nucleotides outside the gene matches: 5. In germline, CDR1 is SNHLY, CDR2 FYNNEI. There are 14 residues in the CDR3. The chain's CDR3 is CASSAGTSGGIQFF. DNA of the CDR3: TGTGCCAGCAGTGCAGGGACTAGCGGGGGGATACAGTTCTTC.